This entry features one TCR beta chain sequence. Its matching antigen is unknown. The germline gives CDR1 SGHTA, CDR2 FQGNSA. The V end was cut by 3 bases, the J end by 6 bases, with 15 bases between. CDR3 length: 14 residues. This sample was included in a study of T cell responses to AZD1222 COVID-19 vaccine. General observations from the study: Regions 160-218 and 743-854 held dominance among vaccine-associated CD4 TCRs, which spanned spike.

Repertoires were generated with immunoSEQ multiplex PCR, while TCRdb's copy carries only in-frame clones and drops some. The sample shows 120,000 or so clones, over 75% of them seen only once. Sample: peripheral blood, taken on day 0 of AZD1222 vaccination. This chain uses TRBV7-2 with TRBJ2-7; a weak D match, TRBD2 (7 bases). The clonotype originates from an adult in good health. CDR3 sequence: CASSLRGRGGEQYF. The CDR3 DNA reads as TGTGCCAGCAGCTTGAGAGGGAGGGGGGGCGAGCAGTACTTC.